The 3 T cell receptor beta chains below were found in one sample sequenced in a study of a mutant IDH1 vaccine in newly diagnosed glioma. Described time point: week 11, during vaccination. All doses held 300 ug of mutant IDH1 20-mer peptide, with topical imiquimod. Data came from immunoSEQ multiplex PCR; TCRdb stores just in-frame clones and leaves some out. The sample has about 66,000 clones; roughly 80% are singletons. Their recognized antigens are unknown. The sequencing used PBMCs, collected from a glioma patient whose treatment included an IDH1 peptide vaccine. These receptors were collected from a man aged 30 to 45 with glioma.

By proportion, this clone is medium-sized. The chain combines TRBV10-3 with TRBJ2-1; TRBD1 agrees at 7 bases. This CDR3 has 15 residues. Trimming cost V 5 bases and J 5 bases; bases outside gene matches: 9. The germline gives CDR1 ENHRY, CDR2 SYGVKD. CDR3 sequence (DNA): TGTGCCATCAGTCCCACCTTCAGGGGGAACAATGAGCAGTTCTTC. Translation: CAISPTFRGNNEQFF.

The chain joins TRBV9 to TRBJ2-5, with TRBD2 matching over 12 bases. The ends lost 0 bases at V and 5 bases at J; junction bases unmatched: 8. CDR1 is SGDLS and CDR2 is YYNGEE in the germline V gene. The CDR3 is 17 amino acids. Here the CDR3 reads CASSVGASGRGRETQYF. In nucleotides, the CDR3 is TGTGCCAGCAGCGTAGGGGCTAGCGGGAGGGGTAGGGAGACCCAGTACTTC.

This clone was detected once. This chain joins TRBV7-6 and TRBJ2-2, with D unclear. The germline V and J ends were trimmed by 8 bases and 6 bases, with 13 bases remaining between them. CDR1 and CDR2 (germline): SGHVS, FNYEAQ. The CDR3 has 13 amino acids. CDR3 residues: CASGRGVAGELFF. The CDR3 DNA sequence: TGTGCCAGCGGCCGTGGGGTGGCCGGGGAGCTGTTTTTT. Full variable domain (remainder filled in from reference TRBV7-6 and TRBJ2-2): GAGVSQSPRYKVTKRGQDVALRCDPISGHVSLYWYRQALGQGPEFLTYFNYEAQQDKSGLPNDRFSAERPEGSISTLTIQRTEQRDSAMYRCASGRGVAGELFFGEGSRLTVL.